This T cell receptor beta chain was sequenced for a study of CD8 T cells in Susac syndrome. Study details: Sequenced Susac syndrome patients included roughly six with active disease and fewer than 10 who were in remission.

The RNA input was about 0.45 to 1 ug, and it was reverse transcribed with random hexamers. A multiplex approach, immunoSEQ multiplex PCR, amplified TCR beta CDR3 across 54 Vbeta and 13 Jbeta. In TCRdb, the immunoSEQ multiplex PCR reads were re-called with MiXCR into one record per CDR3 protein. The table has roughly 100,000 distinct CDR3 sequences, about 96% seen once; the top ten hold roughly 0.62%. The V segment lost 3 bases and the J segment 4 bases; nucleotides outside the gene matches: 3. The germline V gene encodes CDR1 SQVTM and CDR2 ANQGSEA. CDR3 size: 14 residues. Material for sequencing was CD8+ T cells from PBMCs. This TCR derives from a human donor with Susac syndrome. The gene calls are TRBV29-1 and TRBJ2-5, with 12 bases that match TRBD2. Written as DNA, the CDR3 is TGCAGCGTTGAGACTAGCGGGGGAAGAGAGACCCAGTACTTC. It is translated as CSVETSGGRETQYF.